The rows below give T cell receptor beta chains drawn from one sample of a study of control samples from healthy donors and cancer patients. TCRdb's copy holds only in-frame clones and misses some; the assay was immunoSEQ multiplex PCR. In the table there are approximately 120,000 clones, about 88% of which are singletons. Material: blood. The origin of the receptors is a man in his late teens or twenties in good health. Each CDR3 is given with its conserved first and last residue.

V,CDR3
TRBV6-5,CASSYRGYTEAFF
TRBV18,CASSPGKSHREGTEAFF
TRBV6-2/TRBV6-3,CASCPMDWLGESTDTQYF
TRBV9,CASSPITRDYSYNEQFF
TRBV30,CAWSVYRDRGGETQYF
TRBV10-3,CAISGGTATNEKLFF
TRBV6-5,CASVGRLLRFTEAFF
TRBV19,CASSVGQTEKLFF
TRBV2,CASIGDRGLGTEAFF
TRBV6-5,CASSYSWRRGEETQYF
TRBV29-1,CSVVFTGTGGAGTQYF
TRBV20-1,CSARANSPLHF
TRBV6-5,CASGQGRYTEAFF
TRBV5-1,CASRFPTSGATDTQYF
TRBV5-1,CASRPGQGRETQYF
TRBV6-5,CASSYDIDRAKNIQYF
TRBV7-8,CASSLEGSSNYEQYF
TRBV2,CASSEISNQPQHF
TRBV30,CAWSVKDRDTEAFF
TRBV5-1,CASSSNGDSQETQYF
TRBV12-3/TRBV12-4,CASSVGPSGYTF
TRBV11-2,CASGGQTYEQYF